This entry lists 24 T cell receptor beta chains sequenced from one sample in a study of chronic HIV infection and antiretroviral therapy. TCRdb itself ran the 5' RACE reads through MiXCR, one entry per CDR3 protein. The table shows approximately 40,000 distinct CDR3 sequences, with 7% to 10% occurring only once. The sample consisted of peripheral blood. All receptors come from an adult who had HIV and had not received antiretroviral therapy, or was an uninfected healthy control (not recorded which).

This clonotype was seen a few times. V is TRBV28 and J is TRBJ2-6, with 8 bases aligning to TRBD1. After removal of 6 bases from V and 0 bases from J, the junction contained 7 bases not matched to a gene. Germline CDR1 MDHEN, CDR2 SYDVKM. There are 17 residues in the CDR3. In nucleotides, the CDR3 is TGTGCCAGCAGCCAGGGACAGGCCTACTCTGGGGCCAACGTCCTGACTTTC. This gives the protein CASSQGQAYSGANVLTF.

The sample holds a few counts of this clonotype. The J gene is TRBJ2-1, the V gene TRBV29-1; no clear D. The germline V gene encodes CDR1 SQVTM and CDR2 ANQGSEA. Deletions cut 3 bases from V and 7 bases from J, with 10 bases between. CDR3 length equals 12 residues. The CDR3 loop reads CSVDHQRNEQFF. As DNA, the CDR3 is TGCAGCGTTGATCACCAGAGGAATGAGCAGTTCTTC.

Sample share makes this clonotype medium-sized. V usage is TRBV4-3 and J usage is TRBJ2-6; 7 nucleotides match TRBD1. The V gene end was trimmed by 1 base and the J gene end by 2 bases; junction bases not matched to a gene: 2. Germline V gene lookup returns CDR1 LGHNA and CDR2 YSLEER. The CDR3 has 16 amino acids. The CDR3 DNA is TGCGCCAGCAGCCAAGTCAGGGGGACTGGGGCCAACGTCCTGACTTTC. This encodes CASSQVRGTGANVLTF.

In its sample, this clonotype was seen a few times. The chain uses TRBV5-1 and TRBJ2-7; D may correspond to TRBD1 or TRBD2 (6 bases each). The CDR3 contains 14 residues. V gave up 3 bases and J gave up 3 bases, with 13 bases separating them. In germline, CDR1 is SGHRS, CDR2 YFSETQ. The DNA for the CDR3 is TGCGCCAGCAGCTCCACAGGAGGGGGCTACGAGCAGTACTTC. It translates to CASSSTGGGYEQYF.

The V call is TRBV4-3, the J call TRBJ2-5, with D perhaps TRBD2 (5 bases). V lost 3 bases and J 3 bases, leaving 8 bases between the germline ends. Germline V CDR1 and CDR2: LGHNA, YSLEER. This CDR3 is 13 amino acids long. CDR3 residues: CASSHTAEETQYF. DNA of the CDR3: TGCGCCAGCAGCCATACAGCGGAAGAGACCCAGTACTTC.

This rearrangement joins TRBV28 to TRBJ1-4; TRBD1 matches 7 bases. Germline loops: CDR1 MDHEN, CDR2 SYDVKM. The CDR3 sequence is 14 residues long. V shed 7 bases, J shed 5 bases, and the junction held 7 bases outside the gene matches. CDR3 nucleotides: TGTGCCAGCACCCCGACAGGGAGGAATGAAAAACTGTTTTTT. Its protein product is CASTPTGRNEKLFF. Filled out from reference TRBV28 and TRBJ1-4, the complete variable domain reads DVKVTQSSRYLVKRTGEKVFLECVQDMDHENMFWYRQDPGLGLRLIYFSYDVKMKEKGDIPEGYSVSREKKERFSLILESASTNQTSMYLCASTPTGRNEKLFFGSGTQLSVL.

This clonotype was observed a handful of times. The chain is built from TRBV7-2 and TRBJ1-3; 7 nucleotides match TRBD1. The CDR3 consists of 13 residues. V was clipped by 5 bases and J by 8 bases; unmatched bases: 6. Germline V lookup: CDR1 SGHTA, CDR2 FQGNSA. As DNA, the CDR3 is TGTGCCAGCAGCCGAGAGGGGGCGGACACCATATATTTT. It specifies CASSREGADTIYF. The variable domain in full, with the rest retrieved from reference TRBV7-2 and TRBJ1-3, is GAGVSQSPSNKVTEKGKDVELRCDPISGHTALYWYRQSLGQGLEFLIYFQGNSAPDKSGLPSDRFSAERTGGSVSTLTIQRTQQEDSAVYLCASSREGADTIYFGEGSWLTVV.

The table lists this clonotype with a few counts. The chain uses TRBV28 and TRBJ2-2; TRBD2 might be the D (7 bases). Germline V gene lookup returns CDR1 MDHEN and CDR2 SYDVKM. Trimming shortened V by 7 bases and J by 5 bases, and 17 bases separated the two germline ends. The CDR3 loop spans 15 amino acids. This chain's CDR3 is CASKGRGATTGELFF. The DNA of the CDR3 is TGTGCCAGCAAAGGACGGGGGGCGACGACCGGGGAGCTGTTTTTT.

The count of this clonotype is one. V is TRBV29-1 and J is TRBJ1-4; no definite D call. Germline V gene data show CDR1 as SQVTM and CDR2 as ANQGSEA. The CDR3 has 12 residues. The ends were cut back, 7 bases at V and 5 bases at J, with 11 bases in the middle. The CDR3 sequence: CSAGSRNEKLFF. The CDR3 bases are TGCAGCGCTGGGAGTCGCAATGAAAAACTGTTTTTT.

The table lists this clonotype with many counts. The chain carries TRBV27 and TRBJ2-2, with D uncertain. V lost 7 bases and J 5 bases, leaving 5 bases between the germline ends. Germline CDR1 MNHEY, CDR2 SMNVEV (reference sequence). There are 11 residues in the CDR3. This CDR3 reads CASTATGELFF. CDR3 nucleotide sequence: TGTGCCAGCACCGCAACCGGGGAGCTGTTTTTT.

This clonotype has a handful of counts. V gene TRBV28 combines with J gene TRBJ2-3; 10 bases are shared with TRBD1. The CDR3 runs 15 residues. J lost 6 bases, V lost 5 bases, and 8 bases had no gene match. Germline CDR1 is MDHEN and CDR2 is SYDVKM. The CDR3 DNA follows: TGTGCCAGCAGTCTCCGACAGGGGGCTACTGATACGCAGTATTTT. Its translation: CASSLRQGATDTQYF.

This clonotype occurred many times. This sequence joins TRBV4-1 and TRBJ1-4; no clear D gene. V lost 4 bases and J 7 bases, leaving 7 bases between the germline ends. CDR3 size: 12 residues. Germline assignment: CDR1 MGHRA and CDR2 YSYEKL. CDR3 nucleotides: TGCGCCAGCAGCCCGTTGGGTGAAAAACTGTTTTTT. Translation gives CASSPLGEKLFF.

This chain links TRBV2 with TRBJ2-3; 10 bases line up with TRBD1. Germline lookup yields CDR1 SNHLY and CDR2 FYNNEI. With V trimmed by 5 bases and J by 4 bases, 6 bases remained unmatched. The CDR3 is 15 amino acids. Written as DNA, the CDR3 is TGTGCCAGCAGTCTGGTAGGACAGGGGGCAGATACGCAGTATTTT. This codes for CASSLVGQGADTQYF. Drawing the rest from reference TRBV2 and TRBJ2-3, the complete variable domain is EPEVTQTPSHQVTQMGQEVILRCVPISNHLYFYWYRQILGQKVEFLVSFYNNEISEKSEIFDDQFSVERPDGSNFTLKIRSTKLEDSAMYFCASSLVGQGADTQYFGPGTRLTVL.

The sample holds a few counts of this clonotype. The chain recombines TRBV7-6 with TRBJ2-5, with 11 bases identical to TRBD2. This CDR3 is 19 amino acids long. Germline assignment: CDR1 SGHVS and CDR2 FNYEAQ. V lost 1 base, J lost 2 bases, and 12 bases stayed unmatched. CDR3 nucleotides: TGTGCCAGCAGCTTAGTAGCAGTAGCGGGAGGGCCGAGGCAAGAGACCCAGTACTTC. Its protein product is CASSLVAVAGGPRQETQYF. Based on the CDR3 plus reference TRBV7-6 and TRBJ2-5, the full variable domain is GAGVSQSPRYKVTKRGQDVALRCDPISGHVSLYWYRQALGQGPEFLTYFNYEAQQDKSGLPNDRFSAERPEGSISTLTIQRTEQRDSAMYRCASSLVAVAGGPRQETQYFGPGTRLLVL.

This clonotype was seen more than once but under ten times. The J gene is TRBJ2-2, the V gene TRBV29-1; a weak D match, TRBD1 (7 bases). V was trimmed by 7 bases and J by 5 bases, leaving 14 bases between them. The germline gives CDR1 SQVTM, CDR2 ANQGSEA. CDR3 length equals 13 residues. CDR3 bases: TGCAGCGGGAGGGGGCGTCGGACCGGGGAGCTGTTTTTT. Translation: CSGRGRRTGELFF.

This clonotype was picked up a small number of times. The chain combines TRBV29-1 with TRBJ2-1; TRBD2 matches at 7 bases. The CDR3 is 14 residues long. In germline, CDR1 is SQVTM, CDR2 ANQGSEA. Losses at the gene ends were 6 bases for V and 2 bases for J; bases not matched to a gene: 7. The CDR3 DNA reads TGCAGCGTAGGACTAGGTGAAGCCTACAATGAGCAGTTCTTC. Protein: CSVGLGEAYNEQFF.

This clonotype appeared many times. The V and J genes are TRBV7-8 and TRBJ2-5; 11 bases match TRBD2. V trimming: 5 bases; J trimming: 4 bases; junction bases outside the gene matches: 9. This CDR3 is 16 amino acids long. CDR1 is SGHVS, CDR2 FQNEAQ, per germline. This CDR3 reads CASSNGLAGGPETQYF. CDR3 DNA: TGTGCCAGCAGCAACGGGCTAGCGGGAGGTCCAGAGACCCAGTACTTC. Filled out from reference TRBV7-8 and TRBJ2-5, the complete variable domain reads GAGVSQSPRYKVAKRGQDVALRCDPISGHVSLFWYQQALGQGPEFLTYFQNEAQLDKSGLPSDRFFAERPEGSVSTLKIQRTQQEDSAVYLCASSNGLAGGPETQYFGPGTRLLVL.

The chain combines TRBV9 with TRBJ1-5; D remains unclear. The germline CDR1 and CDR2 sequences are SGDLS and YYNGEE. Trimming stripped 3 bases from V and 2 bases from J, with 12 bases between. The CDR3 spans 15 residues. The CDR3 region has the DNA TGTGCCAGCAGCGCCCCCAAGGCTGGCAATCAGCCCCAGCATTTT. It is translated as CASSAPKAGNQPQHF.

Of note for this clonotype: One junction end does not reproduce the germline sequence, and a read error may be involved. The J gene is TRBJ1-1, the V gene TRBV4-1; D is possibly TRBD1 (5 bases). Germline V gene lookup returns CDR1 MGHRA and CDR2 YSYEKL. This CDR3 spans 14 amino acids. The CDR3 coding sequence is TGCGCCAGCAGCCCAGGGTACATGAACACTGAAACTTTCTTT. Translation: CASSPGYMNTETFF.

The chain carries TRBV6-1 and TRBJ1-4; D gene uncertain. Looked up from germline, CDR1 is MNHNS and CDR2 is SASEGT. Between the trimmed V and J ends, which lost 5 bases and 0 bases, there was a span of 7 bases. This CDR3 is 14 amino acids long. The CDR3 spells CASSFLATNEKLFF. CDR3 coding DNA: TGTGCCAGCAGTTTTTTAGCAACTAATGAAAAACTGTTTTTT.

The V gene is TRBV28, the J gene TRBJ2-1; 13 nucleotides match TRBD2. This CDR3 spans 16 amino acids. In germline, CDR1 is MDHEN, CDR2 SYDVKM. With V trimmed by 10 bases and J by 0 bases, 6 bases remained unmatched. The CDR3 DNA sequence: TGTGCCACTTCGGGACTAGCGGGGTCCTCCTACAATGAGCAGTTCTTC. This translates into CATSGLAGSSYNEQFF. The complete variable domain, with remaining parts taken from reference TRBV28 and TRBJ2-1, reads DVKVTQSSRYLVKRTGEKVFLECVQDMDHENMFWYRQDPGLGLRLIYFSYDVKMKEKGDIPEGYSVSREKKERFSLILESASTNQTSMYLCATSGLAGSSYNEQFFGPGTRLTVL.

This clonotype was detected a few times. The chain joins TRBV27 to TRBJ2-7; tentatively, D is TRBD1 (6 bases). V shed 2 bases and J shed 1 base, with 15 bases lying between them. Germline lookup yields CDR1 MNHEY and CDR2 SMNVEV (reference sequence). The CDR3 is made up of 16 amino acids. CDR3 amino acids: CASSLRWGLRSYEQYF. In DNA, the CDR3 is TGTGCCAGCAGTTTACGTTGGGGGCTTCGTTCCTACGAGCAGTACTTC.

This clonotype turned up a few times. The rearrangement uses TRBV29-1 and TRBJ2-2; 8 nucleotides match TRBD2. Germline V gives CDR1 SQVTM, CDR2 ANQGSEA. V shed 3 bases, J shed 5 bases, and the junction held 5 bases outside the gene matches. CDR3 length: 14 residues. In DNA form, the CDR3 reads TGCAGCGTTGATGACGGGAGGGGTACCGGGGAGCTGTTTTTT. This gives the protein CSVDDGRGTGELFF.

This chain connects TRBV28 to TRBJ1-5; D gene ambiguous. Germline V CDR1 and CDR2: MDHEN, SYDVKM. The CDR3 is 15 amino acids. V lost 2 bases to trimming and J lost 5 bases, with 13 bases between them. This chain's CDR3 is CASSLSQGGYQPQHF. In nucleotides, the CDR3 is TGTGCCAGCAGTTTAAGTCAAGGAGGGTATCAGCCCCAGCATTTT.